Each of the 25 T cell receptor beta chains below was sequenced from the same sample in a study of T cell changes during pregnancy in multiple sclerosis. Repertoires were generated with immunoSEQ multiplex PCR, while TCRdb's copy carries only in-frame clones and drops some. This sample has under 55,000 clones, with almost 95% found just once. The source was CD4+ T cells from peripheral blood mononuclear cells, collected in the third trimester of pregnancy. Source of these receptors: a female donor with multiple sclerosis, enrolled in a pregnancy study.

V and J are TRBV6-5 and TRBJ1-1, with 7 bases aligning to TRBD1. The ends lost 2 bases at V and 4 bases at J; junction bases unmatched: 4. Germline lookup yields CDR1 MNHEY and CDR2 SVGAGI. The CDR3 spans 14 residues. The CDR3 loop reads CASSYRGLSTEAFF. The CDR3 DNA is TGTGCCAGCAGTTACAGGGGGCTTTCCACTGAAGCTTTCTTT.

The genes are TRBV28 and TRBJ1-2; D uncertain. V was shortened by 5 bases and J by 3 bases, with 7 bases between the two germline ends. The CDR3 is 12 amino acids. CDR1 is MDHEN, CDR2 SYDVKM, per germline. CDR3 DNA: TGTGCCAGCAGTGACACCCACTATGGCTACACCTTC. It translates to CASSDTHYGYTF.

The chain recombines TRBV5-1 with TRBJ1-2; 7 positions match TRBD1. There are 13 residues in the CDR3. CDR1 is SGHRS, CDR2 YFSETQ, per germline. V shed 4 bases, J shed 2 bases, and the junction held 2 bases outside the gene matches. In nucleotides, the CDR3 is TGCGCCAGCAGCAAAGGGGGCAACTATGGCTACACCTTC. Translation: CASSKGGNYGYTF.

The V call is TRBV30, the J call TRBJ2-5, with 7 positions matching TRBD1. Judging by the DNA end, TRBJ2-7 fits better; the J call may be wrong. Germline V lookup: CDR1 GTSNPN, CDR2 SVGIG (reference sequence). There are 14 residues in the CDR3. CDR3: CAWSPWTGAYEQYF. In nucleotides, the CDR3 is TGTGCCTGGAGTCCCTGGACAGGAGCCTACGAGCAGTACTTC.

CDR3 DNA: TGTGCCAGCAGCCGAGGGCAGGAATTAGCCAAAAACATTCAGTACTTC. It is translated as CASSRGQELAKNIQYF. V and J are TRBV14 and TRBJ2-4; tentatively, D is TRBD2 (5 bases). CDR1 is SGHDN and CDR2 is FVKESK in the germline V gene. Trimming took off 4 bases at V and 0 bases at J, with 13 bases between the two ends. CDR3 size: 16 residues.

This chain connects TRBV5-5 to TRBJ2-3, with D possibly matching TRBD2 (7 bases). V lost 4 bases and J 2 bases, leaving 14 bases between the germline ends. CDR3 size: 15 residues. Germline CDR1 is SGHKS and CDR2 is YYEKEE (reference sequence). The CDR3 reads CASSGGRGLTDTQYF. CDR3 bases: TGTGCCAGCAGCGGCGGGCGGGGGCTCACAGATACGCAGTATTTT.

The CDR3 nucleotides read TGTGCCAGCTCACCCTTTAGCGGGCCAACAAACATTCAGTACTTC. Amino acid sequence: CASSPFSGPTNIQYF. The V call is TRBV18, the J call TRBJ2-4; 7 bases map to TRBD2. The CDR3 is 15 residues long. Germline values: CDR1 KGHSH, CDR2 LQKENI. V lost 3 bases, J lost 6 bases, and 8 bases stayed unmatched.

The V and J genes are TRBV15 and TRBJ2-2; possible D gene TRBD2, 5 bases. Germline-derived CDR1 and CDR2 are LNHNV and YYDKDF (reference sequence). The CDR3 loop spans 17 amino acids. The V and J ends lost 2 bases and 1 base respectively, with 14 bases between them. The CDR3 DNA follows: TGTGCCACCAGCAGACCCCGGCCGGGAAGGAACACCGGGGAGCTGTTTTTT. Its protein is CATSRPRPGRNTGELFF.

The chain has TRBV6-6 and TRBJ1-5, with a possible D match to TRBD1 (6 bases). Germline-derived CDR1 and CDR2 are MNHNY and SVGAGI (reference sequence). The CDR3 extends over 16 amino acids. V was shortened by 7 bases and J by 2 bases, with 18 bases between the two germline ends. In DNA, the CDR3 is TGTGCCAGCACCGACGGGGGGCAGTTCGGCAATCAGCCCCAGCATTTT. Residues: CASTDGGQFGNQPQHF.

The rearrangement joins TRBV7-8 to TRBJ2-7; 10 bases are a match to TRBD1. CDR3 length equals 18 residues. CDR1 and CDR2 (germline): SGHVS, FQNEAQ. Trimming removed 3 bases from V and 3 bases from J; junction bases left unmatched: 14. The CDR3 nucleotides are TGTGCCAGCAGCTTGGGGGGACAGGGGATAGTTGGAGGCTACGAGCAGTACTTC. Its translation: CASSLGGQGIVGGYEQYF.

The genes are TRBV7-2 and TRBJ2-3; D is possibly TRBD2 (6 bases). From germline, CDR1 is SGHTA and CDR2 FQGNSA. V was trimmed by 1 base and J by 1 base, leaving 12 bases between them. The CDR3 sequence is 16 residues long. CDR3 sequence (DNA): TGTGCCAGCAGCTTAGTCCCGGGGGACCGCACAGATACGCAGTATTTT. It translates to CASSLVPGDRTDTQYF.

The chain joins TRBV19 to TRBJ1-1; D remains unclear. Germline assignment: CDR1 LNHDA and CDR2 SQIVND (reference sequence). The CDR3 is made up of 15 amino acids. V was pared by 8 bases and J by 5 bases, with 21 bases between. CDR3 sequence: CASGLVSRRRTEAFF. The CDR3 region has the DNA TGTGCCAGTGGGTTAGTCAGCAGGAGGAGGACTGAAGCTTTCTTT. The variable domain in full, completed from reference TRBV19 and TRBJ1-1, reads DGGITQSPKYLFRKEGQNVTLSCEQNLNHDAMYWYRQDPGQGLRLIYYSQIVNDFQKGDIAEGYSVSREKKESFPLTVTSAQKNPTAFYLCASGLVSRRRTEAFFGQGTRLTVV.

V gene TRBV5-6 combines with J gene TRBJ2-7; a weak D match, TRBD1 (6 bases). CDR1 is SGHDT, CDR2 YYEEEE, per germline. The CDR3 runs 14 residues. Trimming pared 4 bases from V and 6 bases from J, leaving 17 bases between. The CDR3 DNA sequence: TGTGCCAGCAGCCTGTGGAACAGGGTTTCCGAGCAGTACTTC. Translated, it gives CASSLWNRVSEQYF.

In this sample, this clone turned up a few times. The V call is TRBV7-2, the J call TRBJ1-4, with 8 bases fitting TRBD1. There are 15 residues in the CDR3. Germline trimming cut 0 bases from V and 10 bases from J; bases unmatched to any gene: 7. CDR1 SGHTA and CDR2 FQGNSA come from the germline V gene. CDR3 region: CASSLAGQGVGKLFF. As DNA, the CDR3 is TGTGCCAGCAGCTTAGCAGGACAGGGAGTAGGAAAACTGTTTTTT.

The chain is built from TRBV9 and TRBJ1-5, with no clear D. This CDR3 has 15 amino acids. Trimming removed 0 bases at V and 5 bases at J, with 12 bases between. Germline loops: CDR1 SGDLS, CDR2 YYNGEE. The CDR3 DNA is TGTGCCAGCAGCGTAGAGTCTTCTCGCGATCAGCCCCAGCATTTT. Amino acid sequence: CASSVESSRDQPQHF. Complete variable domain (other parts from reference TRBV9 and TRBJ1-5): DSGVTQTPKHLITATGQRVTLRCSPRSGDLSVYWYQQSLDQGLQFLIQYYNGEERAKGNILERFSAQQFPDLHSELNLSSLELGDSALYFCASSVESSRDQPQHFGDGTRLSIL.

This chain connects TRBV18 to TRBJ1-2; D possibly corresponds to TRBD1 (5 bases). The germline V gene encodes CDR1 KGHSH and CDR2 LQKENI. The V end lost 3 bases, the J end lost 6 bases, and 17 bases lay between the germline ends. The CDR3 has 15 amino acids. The CDR3 DNA reads as TGTGCCAGCTCACCTCGGGGGAGAGAAGCGAATGGCTACACCTTC. Its translation is CASSPRGREANGYTF.

V and J are TRBV7-3 and TRBJ1-1; D might be TRBD1 (5 bases). The CDR3 is made up of 14 amino acids. V was cut by 4 bases and J by 3 bases, with 12 bases left in between. The germline gives CDR1 SGHTA, CDR2 FQGTGA. CDR3 sequence: CASSSSTDYTEAFF. The CDR3 DNA is TGTGCCAGCAGCTCATCGACAGATTACACTGAAGCTTTCTTT.

This sequence joins TRBV9 and TRBJ1-2, with D hard to call. Germline values: CDR1 SGDLS, CDR2 YYNGEE. Trimming removed 3 bases from V and 8 bases from J, with 11 bases in between. The length of the CDR3 is 12 residues. CDR3: CASSEPNPGYTF. The CDR3 bases are TGTGCCAGCAGCGAGCCCAACCCGGGCTACACCTTC.

V usage is TRBV7-2 and J usage is TRBJ2-7; perhaps TRBD2 as D (7 bases). The CDR3 sequence is 16 residues long. Germline V gene sequence: CDR1 SGHTA, CDR2 FQGNSA. Trimming cost V 1 base and J 2 bases, with 15 bases left between them. DNA of the CDR3: TGTGCCAGCAGCTTAGGAGGGGGGGGACTTCCCTACGAGCAGTACTTC. Translated: CASSLGGGGLPYEQYF.

The genes are TRBV5-1 and TRBJ2-7; TRBD1 agrees at 9 bases. Trimming took 2 bases from V and 2 from J; bases not matched to a gene: 2. The germline gives CDR1 SGHRS, CDR2 YFSETQ. There are 14 residues in the CDR3. The CDR3 nucleotides are TGCGCCAGCAGCTTAAGACAGGGGGCCTACGAGCAGTACTTC. Protein sequence: CASSLRQGAYEQYF. The full variable domain, rest sourced from reference TRBV5-1 and TRBJ2-7, is KAGVTQTPRYLIKTRGQQVTLSCSPISGHRSVSWYQQTPGQGLQFLFEYFSETQRNKGNFPGRFSGRQFSNSRSEMNVSTLELGDSALYLCASSLRQGAYEQYFGPGTRLTVT.

The CDR3 DNA reads TGTGCCAGCAGCGCCGGGACAGGGACTGATTATGGCTACACCTTC. Its protein is CASSAGTGTDYGYTF. V gene TRBV5-8 combines with J gene TRBJ1-2, with 9 bases lining up with TRBD1. Germline V gene sequence: CDR1 SGHTS, CDR2 YDEGEE. The CDR3 runs 15 residues. Germline trimming cut 4 bases from V and 5 bases from J; bases unmatched to any gene: 9.

This chain joins TRBV5-6 and TRBJ2-2; D call uncertain. V was pared by 3 bases and J by 6 bases, with 15 bases between. CDR1 is SGHDT and CDR2 is YYEEEE in the germline V gene. CDR3 size: 15 residues. In DNA form, the CDR3 reads TGTGCCAGCAGCTCCGGTCCCACGGTGGCCGGGGAGCTGTTTTTT. Residues: CASSSGPTVAGELFF.

The chain couples TRBV12-5 to TRBJ1-5; D might be TRBD1 (5 bases). The CDR3 consists of 16 residues. Deletions cut 0 bases from V and 1 base from J, with 10 bases between. Germline lookup yields CDR1 LGHNT and CDR2 FRNRAP. CDR3 amino acids: CASGLVAGPSNQPQHF. The CDR3 region has the DNA TGTGCTAGTGGTTTGGTAGCGGGACCGAGCAATCAGCCCCAGCATTTT.

The chain is built from TRBV7-9 and TRBJ2-2; 10 nucleotides line up with TRBD1. The CDR3 contains 17 residues. The V gene's germline CDR1 is SEHNR and CDR2 FQNEAQ (reference sequence). The V and J ends lost 4 bases and 4 bases, in that order; junction bases with no gene match: 9. CDR3 residues: CASSSSGTGAVTGELFF. The CDR3 coding sequence is TGTGCCAGCAGCTCCTCCGGGACAGGGGCGGTCACCGGGGAGCTGTTTTTT.

The chain uses TRBV5-1 and TRBJ2-5; D might be TRBD2 (5 bases). V was trimmed by 7 bases and J by 2 bases, leaving 15 bases between them. Germline V CDR1 and CDR2: SGHRS, YFSETQ. The CDR3 has 14 amino acids. This CDR3 reads CASLKGGGQETQYF. CDR3 coding DNA: TGCGCCAGCCTAAAAGGTGGCGGGCAAGAGACCCAGTACTTC.